This T cell receptor (beta chain) was found in a study of response to subunit inactivated influenza vaccine. This clonotype was counted only a few times. Its antigen is unknown. Study-level findings and limits: With each seasonal influenza vaccination, the authors suggested, few new T cells are recruited.

TCRdb re-derived calls from the RT-PCR reads in MiXCR, one entry per CDR3 protein. The sample has about 830,000 distinct CDR3 sequences, about 18% seen once. The CDR3 is 15 amino acids. Germline V gene sequence: CDR1 MNHNS, CDR2 SASEGT. The V and J ends lost 2 bases and 8 bases, in that order; junction bases with no gene match: 9. This chain joins TRBV6-1 and TRBJ1-3; the match to TRBD1 covers 7 bases. Source: PBMCs from blood, taken 5 days after vaccination. The sequence came from a man aged 50 to 60 who received an inactivated influenza vaccine. The CDR3 reads CASSEPWTGWDTIYF. The CDR3 DNA is TGTGCCAGCAGTGAACCTTGGACAGGTTGGGACACCATATATTTT.